The 8 T cell receptor beta chains listed next were all sequenced from one sample in a study of CD8 T cells in Susac syndrome. RNA was extracted with the RNeasy kit, and a quantity of roughly 0.5 to 1 ug was reverse transcribed using random hexamers. TCRdb reanalysed the immunoSEQ multiplex PCR reads using MiXCR and keeps one entry per CDR3 protein. The sample records some 150,000 distinct CDR3 sequences, just under 97% being singletons. Sample: CD8+ T cells from PBMCs. These receptors all stem from a human donor with multiple sclerosis.

The chain uses TRBV6-5 and TRBJ2-1, with 8 bases fitting TRBD2. V trimming: 7 bases; J trimming: 0 bases; junction bases outside the gene matches: 5. The CDR3 is 15 residues long. Germline-derived CDR1 and CDR2 are MNHEY and SVGAGI. The CDR3 sequence is CASMAGTSSYNEQFF. As DNA, the CDR3 is TGTGCCAGCATGGCCGGGACTAGCTCCTACAATGAGCAGTTCTTC.

The chain carries TRBV6-5 and TRBJ2-1; possibly TRBD2 for D (5 bases). V shed 2 bases and J shed 8 bases, with 13 bases lying between them. CDR3 length equals 14 residues. In germline, CDR1 is MNHEY, CDR2 SVGAGI. The CDR3 coding sequence is TGTGCCAGCAGTTACCGAGAGGGAATCGATGAGCAGTTCTTC. It translates to CASSYREGIDEQFF.

The chain is built from TRBV13 and TRBJ2-1, with 8 bases fitting TRBD1. Trimming at V came to 4 bases and at J to 8 bases, leaving 7 bases not matched to a gene. Germline CDR1 PRHDT, CDR2 FYEKMQ (reference sequence). This CDR3 has 14 residues. The CDR3 region is CASSSTDREYEQFF. The CDR3 bases are TGTGCCAGCAGCTCCACGGACAGGGAGTATGAGCAGTTCTTC.

The V and J genes are TRBV6-2 or TRBV6-3 and TRBJ1-1, with 7 nucleotides matching TRBD1. Germline V lookup: CDR1 MNHEY, CDR2 SVGEGT. V lost 6 bases and J lost 1; bases outside the gene matches: 11. The CDR3 covers 16 residues. This CDR3 reads CASSLRDSWANTEAFF. The CDR3 region has the DNA TGTGCCAGCAGCCTTAGGGACAGTTGGGCGAACACTGAAGCTTTCTTT.

The chain couples TRBV24-1 to TRBJ2-7, with 12 positions matching TRBD1. V was pared by 10 bases and J by 3 bases, with 3 bases of the junction left unmatched. The CDR3 runs to 13 residues. CDR1 KGHDR and CDR2 SFDVKD come from the germline V gene. CDR3 region: CATGQGAVYEQYV. The CDR3 coding sequence is TGTGCCACGGGACAGGGGGCTGTCTACGAGCAGTACGTC.

The gene calls are TRBV20-1 and TRBJ2-5; D unresolved. Germline loops: CDR1 DFQATT, CDR2 SNEGSKA (reference sequence). This CDR3 region has 13 residues. The V end was cut by 2 bases, the J end by 0 bases, with 7 bases between. CDR3 in DNA: TGCAGTGCTAGATCGGGCTACCAAGAGACCCAGTACTTC. It codes for CSARSGYQETQYF.

The chain has TRBV20-1 and TRBJ2-5; D tentatively reads TRBD1 or TRBD2 (5 bases each). Germline V gene data show CDR1 as DFQATT and CDR2 as SNEGSKA (reference sequence). The CDR3 runs to 17 residues. The V and J ends lost 6 bases and 0 bases respectively, with 23 bases between them. The CDR3 DNA follows: TGCAGTGCCGACAACGCGGTCGGGGCGCCGTACCAAGAGACCCAGTACTTC. It yields the protein CSADNAVGAPYQETQYF.

The V gene is TRBV19, the J gene TRBJ2-7; D uncertain. CDR1 is LNHDA, CDR2 SQIVND, per germline (reference sequence). V was shortened by 7 bases and J by 2 bases, with 12 bases between the two germline ends. The CDR3 loop spans 13 amino acids. DNA for the CDR3: TGTGCCAGTACCGCCGGGCCGGCCTACGAGCAGTACTTC. Encoded protein: CASTAGPAYEQYF.